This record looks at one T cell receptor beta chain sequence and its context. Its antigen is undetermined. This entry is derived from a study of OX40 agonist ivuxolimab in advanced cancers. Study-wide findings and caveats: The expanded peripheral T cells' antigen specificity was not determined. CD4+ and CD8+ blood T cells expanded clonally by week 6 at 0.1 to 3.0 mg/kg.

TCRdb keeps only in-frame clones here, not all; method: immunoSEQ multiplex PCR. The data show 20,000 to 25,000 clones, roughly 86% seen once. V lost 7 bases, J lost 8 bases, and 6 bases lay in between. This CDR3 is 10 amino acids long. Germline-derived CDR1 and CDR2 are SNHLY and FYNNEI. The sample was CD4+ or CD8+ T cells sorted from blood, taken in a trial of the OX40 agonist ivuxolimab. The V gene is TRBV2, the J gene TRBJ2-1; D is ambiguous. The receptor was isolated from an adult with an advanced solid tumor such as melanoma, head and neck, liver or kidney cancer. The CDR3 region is CASILDEQFF. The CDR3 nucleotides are TGTGCCAGCATCCTGGATGAGCAGTTCTTC. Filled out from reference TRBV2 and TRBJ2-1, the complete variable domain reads EPEVTQTPSHQVTQMGQEVILRCVPISNHLYFYWYRQILGQKVEFLVSFYNNEISEKSEIFDDQFSVERPDGSNFTLKIRSTKLEDSAMYFCASILDEQFFGPGTRLTVL.